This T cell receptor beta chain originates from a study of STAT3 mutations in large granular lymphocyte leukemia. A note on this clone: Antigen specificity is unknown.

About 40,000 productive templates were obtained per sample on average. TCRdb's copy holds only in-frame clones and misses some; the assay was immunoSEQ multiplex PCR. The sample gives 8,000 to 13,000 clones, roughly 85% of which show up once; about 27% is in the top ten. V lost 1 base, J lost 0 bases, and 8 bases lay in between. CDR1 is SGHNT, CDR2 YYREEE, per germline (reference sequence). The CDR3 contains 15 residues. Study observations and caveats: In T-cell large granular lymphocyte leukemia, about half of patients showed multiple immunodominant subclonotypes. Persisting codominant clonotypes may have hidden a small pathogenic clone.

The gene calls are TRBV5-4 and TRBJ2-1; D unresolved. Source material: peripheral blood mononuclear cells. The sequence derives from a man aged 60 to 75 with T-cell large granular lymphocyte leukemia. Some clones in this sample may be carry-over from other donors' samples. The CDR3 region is CASSLNSASYNEQFF. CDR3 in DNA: TGTGCCAGCAGCTTGAACTCAGCCTCCTACAATGAGCAGTTCTTC.